This TCR beta chain originates from a study of shared clonotypes between healthy human individuals. V lost 3 bases, J lost 2 bases, and 7 bases stayed unmatched. The CDR3 covers 16 residues. Germline V lookup: CDR1 KGHSH, CDR2 LQKENI. Genomic DNA (from each subset) was split evenly across several immunoSEQ plates. The assay was immunoSEQ multiplex PCR, and TCRdb's table has in-frame clones only and misses some. The sample includes some 500,000 clones, around 80% seen only once; the top ten take less than 15%. This chain connects TRBV18 to TRBJ2-3; 8 positions agree with TRBD2. This TCR was sampled from a woman in her thirties or forties in good health. Some clones in this sample may be carry-over from other donors' samples. Sequences were obtained from PBMCs. CDR3: CASSPGLAVNTDTQYF. CDR3 bases: TGTGCCAGCTCACCTGGACTAGCCGTGAACACAGATACGCAGTATTTT.